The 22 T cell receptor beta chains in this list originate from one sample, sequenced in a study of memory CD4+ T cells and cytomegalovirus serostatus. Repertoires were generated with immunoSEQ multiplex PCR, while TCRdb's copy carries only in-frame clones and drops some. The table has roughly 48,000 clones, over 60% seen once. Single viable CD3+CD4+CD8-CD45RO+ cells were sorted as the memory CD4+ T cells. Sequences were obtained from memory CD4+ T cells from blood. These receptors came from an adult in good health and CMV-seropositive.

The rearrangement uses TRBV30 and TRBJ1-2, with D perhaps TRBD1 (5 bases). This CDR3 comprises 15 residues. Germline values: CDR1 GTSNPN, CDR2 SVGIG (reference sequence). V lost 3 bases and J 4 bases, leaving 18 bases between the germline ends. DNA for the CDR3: TGTGCCTGGAGGGGATATCAGGGAAGCCCCTATGGCTACACCTTC. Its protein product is CAWRGYQGSPYGYTF.

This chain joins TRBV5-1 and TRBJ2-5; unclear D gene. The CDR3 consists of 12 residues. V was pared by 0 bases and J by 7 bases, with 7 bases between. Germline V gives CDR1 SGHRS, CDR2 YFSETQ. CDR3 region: CASSLGVGTQYF. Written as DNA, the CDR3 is TGCGCCAGCAGCTTGGGGGTTGGGACCCAGTACTTC.

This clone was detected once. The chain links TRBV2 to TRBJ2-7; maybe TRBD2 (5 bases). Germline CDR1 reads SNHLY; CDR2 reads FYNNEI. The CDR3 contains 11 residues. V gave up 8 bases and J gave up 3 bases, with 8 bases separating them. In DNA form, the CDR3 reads TGTGCCAGCTCGACTATCTACGAGCAGTACTTC. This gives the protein CASSTIYEQYF.

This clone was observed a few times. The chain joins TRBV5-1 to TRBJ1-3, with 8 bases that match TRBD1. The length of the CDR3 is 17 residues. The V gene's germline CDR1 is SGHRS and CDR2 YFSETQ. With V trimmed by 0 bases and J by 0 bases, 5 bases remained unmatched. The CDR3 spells CASSLGGQASSGNTIYF. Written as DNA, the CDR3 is TGCGCCAGCAGCTTGGGGGGACAGGCCTCCTCTGGAAACACCATATATTTT.

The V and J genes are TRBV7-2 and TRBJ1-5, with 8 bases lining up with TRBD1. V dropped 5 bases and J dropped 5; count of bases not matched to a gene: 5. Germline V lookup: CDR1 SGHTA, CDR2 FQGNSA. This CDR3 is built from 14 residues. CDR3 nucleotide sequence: TGTGCCAGCAGCCCCTACAGGGGGGATCAGCCCCAGCATTTT. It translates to CASSPYRGDQPQHF.

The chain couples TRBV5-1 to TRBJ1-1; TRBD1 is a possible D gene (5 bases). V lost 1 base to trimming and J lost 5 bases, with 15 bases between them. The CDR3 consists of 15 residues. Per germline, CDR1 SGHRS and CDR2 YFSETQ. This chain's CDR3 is CASSLHSGTGTEAFF. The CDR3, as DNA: TGCGCCAGCAGCTTGCATTCAGGGACGGGTACTGAAGCTTTCTTT. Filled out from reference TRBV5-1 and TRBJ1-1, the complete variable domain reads KAGVTQTPRYLIKTRGQQVTLSCSPISGHRSVSWYQQTPGQGLQFLFEYFSETQRNKGNFPGRFSGRQFSNSRSEMNVSTLELGDSALYLCASSLHSGTGTEAFFGQGTRLTVV.

The CDR3 bases are TGTGCCAGCAGGGTAGAAGGGAAGAATACGCAGTATTTT. Translation gives CASRVEGKNTQYF. The chain links TRBV28 to TRBJ2-3; no reliable D call. Germline V gene lookup returns CDR1 MDHEN and CDR2 SYDVKM. V lost 6 bases to trimming and J lost 7 bases, with 14 bases between them. The CDR3 covers 13 residues.

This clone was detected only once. The CDR3 nucleotides read TGTGCCAGCAGCCAAGGGGGCTACGAGCAGTACTTC. Its translation: CASSQGGYEQYF. The chain carries TRBV14 and TRBJ2-7; D gene ambiguous. Trimming pared 1 base from V and 3 bases from J, leaving 4 bases between. CDR1 is SGHDN, CDR2 FVKESK, per germline. The CDR3 is 12 residues long.

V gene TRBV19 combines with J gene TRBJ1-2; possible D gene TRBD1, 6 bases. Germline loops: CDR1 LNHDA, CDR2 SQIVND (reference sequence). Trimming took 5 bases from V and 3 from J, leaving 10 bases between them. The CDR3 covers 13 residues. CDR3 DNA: TGTGCCAGTAGTGTCAACAGGGACTATGGCTACACCTTC. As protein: CASSVNRDYGYTF.

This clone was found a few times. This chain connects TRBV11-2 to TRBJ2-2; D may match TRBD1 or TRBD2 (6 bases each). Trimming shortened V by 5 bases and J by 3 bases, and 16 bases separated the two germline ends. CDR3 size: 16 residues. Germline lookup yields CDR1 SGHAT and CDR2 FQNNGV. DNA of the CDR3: TGTGCCAGCAGCACACTCTTGGGGGGCGACACCGGGGAGCTGTTTTTT. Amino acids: CASSTLLGGDTGELFF. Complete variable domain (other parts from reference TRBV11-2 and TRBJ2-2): EAGVAQSPRYKIIEKRQSVAFWCNPISGHATLYWYQQILGQGPKLLIQFQNNGVVDDSQLPKDRFSAERLKGVDSTLKIQPAKLEDSAVYLCASSTLLGGDTGELFFGEGSRLTVL.

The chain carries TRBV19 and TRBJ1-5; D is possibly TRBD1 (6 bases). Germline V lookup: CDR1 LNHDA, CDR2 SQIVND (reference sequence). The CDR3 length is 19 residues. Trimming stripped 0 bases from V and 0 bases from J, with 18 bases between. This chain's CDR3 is CASSIDEFSGGNSNQPQHF. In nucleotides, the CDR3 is TGTGCCAGTAGTATAGATGAGTTTTCCGGGGGCAATAGCAATCAGCCCCAGCATTTT. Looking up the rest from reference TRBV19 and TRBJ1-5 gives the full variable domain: DGGITQSPKYLFRKEGQNVTLSCEQNLNHDAMYWYRQDPGQGLRLIYYSQIVNDFQKGDIAEGYSVSREKKESFPLTVTSAQKNPTAFYLCASSIDEFSGGNSNQPQHFGDGTRLSIL.

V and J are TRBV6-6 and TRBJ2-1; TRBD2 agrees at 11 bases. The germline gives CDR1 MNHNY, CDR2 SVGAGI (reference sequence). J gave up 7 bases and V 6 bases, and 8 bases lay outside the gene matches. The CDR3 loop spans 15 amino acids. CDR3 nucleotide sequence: TGTGCCAGCAGCTCTACTAGCGGGAGTGGGAATGAGCAGTTCTTC. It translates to CASSSTSGSGNEQFF.

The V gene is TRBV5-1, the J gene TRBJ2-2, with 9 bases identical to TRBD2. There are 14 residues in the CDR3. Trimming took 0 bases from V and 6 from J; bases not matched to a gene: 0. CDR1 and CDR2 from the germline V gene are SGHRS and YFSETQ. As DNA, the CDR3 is TGCGCCAGCAGCTTGGAGCGGGGGGCCGGGGAGCTGTTTTTT. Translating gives CASSLERGAGELFF.

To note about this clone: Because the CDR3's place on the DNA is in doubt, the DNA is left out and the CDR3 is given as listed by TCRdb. The CDR3 loop reads CASKFSLDRRYEQYF. The chain couples TRBV28 to TRBJ2-7; no DNA check was done on the table's D call, TRBD1. CDR1 and CDR2 (germline): MDHEN, SYDVKM. The CDR3 has 15 amino acids, counting both end residues.

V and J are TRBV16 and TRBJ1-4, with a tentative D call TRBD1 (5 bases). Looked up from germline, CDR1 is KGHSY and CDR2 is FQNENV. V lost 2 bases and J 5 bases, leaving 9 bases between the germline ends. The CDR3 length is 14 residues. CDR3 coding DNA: TGTGCCAGCAGCCAAACAGGAACGAATGAAAAACTGTTTTTT. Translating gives CASSQTGTNEKLFF.

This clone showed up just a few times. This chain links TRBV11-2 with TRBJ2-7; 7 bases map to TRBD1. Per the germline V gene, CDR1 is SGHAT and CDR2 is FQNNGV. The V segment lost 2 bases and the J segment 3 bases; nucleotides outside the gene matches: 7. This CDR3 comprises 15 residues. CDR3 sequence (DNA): TGTGCCAGCAGCTTAAGGGGGACAGAACTCTACGAGCAGTACTTC. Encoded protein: CASSLRGTELYEQYF.

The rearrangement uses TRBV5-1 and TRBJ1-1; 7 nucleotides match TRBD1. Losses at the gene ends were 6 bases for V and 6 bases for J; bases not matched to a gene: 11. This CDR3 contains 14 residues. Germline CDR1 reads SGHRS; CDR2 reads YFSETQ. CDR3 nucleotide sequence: TGCGCCAGCAATCGGGACAGTACTGGTCCTGAAGCTTTCTTT. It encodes CASNRDSTGPEAFF. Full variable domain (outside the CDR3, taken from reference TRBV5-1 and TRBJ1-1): KAGVTQTPRYLIKTRGQQVTLSCSPISGHRSVSWYQQTPGQGLQFLFEYFSETQRNKGNFPGRFSGRQFSNSRSEMNVSTLELGDSALYLCASNRDSTGPEAFFGQGTRLTVV.

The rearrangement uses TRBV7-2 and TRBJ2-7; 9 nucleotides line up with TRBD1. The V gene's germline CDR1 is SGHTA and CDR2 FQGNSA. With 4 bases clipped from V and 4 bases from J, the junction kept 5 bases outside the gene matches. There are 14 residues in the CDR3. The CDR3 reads CASSYDRGNYEQYF. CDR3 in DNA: TGTGCCAGCAGCTACGACAGGGGGAATTACGAGCAGTACTTC.

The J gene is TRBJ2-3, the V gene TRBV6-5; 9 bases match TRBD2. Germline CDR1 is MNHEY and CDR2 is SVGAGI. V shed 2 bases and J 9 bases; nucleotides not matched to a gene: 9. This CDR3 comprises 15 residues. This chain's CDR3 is CASSYEAGGPTTQYF. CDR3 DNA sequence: TGTGCCAGCAGTTACGAAGCGGGGGGCCCCACAACGCAGTATTTT.

As DNA, the CDR3 is TGTGCCAGCAGGCCGGGGAGCGCTGAAGCTTTCTTT. Translating gives CASRPGSAEAFF. The chain combines TRBV6-5 with TRBJ1-1; D ambiguous. CDR1 is MNHEY and CDR2 is SVGAGI in the germline V gene. This CDR3 is 12 amino acids long. V was clipped by 6 bases and J by 6 bases, with 11 bases between them.

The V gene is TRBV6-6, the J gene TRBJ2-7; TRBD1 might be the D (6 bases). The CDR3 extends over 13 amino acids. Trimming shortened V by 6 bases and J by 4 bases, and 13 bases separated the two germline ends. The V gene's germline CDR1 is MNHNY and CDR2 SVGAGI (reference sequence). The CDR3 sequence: CASRHRVIYEQYF. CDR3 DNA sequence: TGTGCCAGCAGGCACAGGGTAATATACGAGCAGTACTTC.

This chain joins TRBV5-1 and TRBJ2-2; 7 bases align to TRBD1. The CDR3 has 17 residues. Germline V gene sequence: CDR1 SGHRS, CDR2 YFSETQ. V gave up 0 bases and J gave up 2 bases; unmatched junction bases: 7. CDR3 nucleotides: TGCGCCAGCAGCTTGGGCCACCGGGACAGCAACACCGGGGAGCTGTTTTTT. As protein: CASSLGHRDSNTGELFF.